The rows below give T cell receptor beta chains drawn from one sample of a study of identical twins. MiXCR, applied by TCRdb to the 5' RACE reads, yields one record per CDR3 protein. The table lists 450,000 or so distinct CDR3 sequences, 13% to 15% of them singletons. This sample was also put to use in a study of yellow fever vaccine responses in identical twins.

Sequencing was performed on CD4+ T cells sorted from blood. Every receptor here comes from a woman younger than 30 in good health. CDR3s leave out the opening cysteine and the closing phenylalanine or tryptophan.

J gene | V gene | CDR3 protein
TRBJ2-5 | TRBV6-5 | ASSYSGTGETQY
TRBJ2-1 | TRBV7-9 | ASSLGGSNNEQF
TRBJ2-2 | TRBV5-1 | ASSLDSRAGELF
TRBJ2-3 | TRBV20-1 | SARESLRLAGATDTQY
TRBJ2-5 | TRBV12-3/TRBV12-4 | ASGFLRTQY
TRBJ2-5 | TRBV7-9 | ASTRGLVGSETQY
TRBJ2-7 | TRBV5-1 | ASSSTNTGGVEQY
TRBJ2-6 | TRBV4-1 | ASSQGTGGTGANVLT
TRBJ2-1 | TRBV11-2 | ASSFHMSGQSSYNEQF
TRBJ1-3 | TRBV20-1 | SARPLVGPLFGNTIY
TRBJ2-5 | TRBV12-3/TRBV12-4 | ASSIAGTGQETQY
TRBJ2-1 | TRBV20-1 | SVKGLAGLGAYNEQF
TRBJ2-7 | TRBV5-1 | ASSLGLDPYEQY
TRBJ1-4 | TRBV20-1 | SARDFAEKLF
TRBJ2-2 | TRBV20-1 | SARDTLTGAGELF
TRBJ2-3 | TRBV3-1 | ASSQGTSGTYDTQY
TRBJ1-2 | TRBV5-6 | ASSLRGGGYT
TRBJ2-7 | TRBV6-1 | ASSISTRNYEQY
TRBJ2-7 | TRBV20-1 | SARDRRGSSEQY
TRBJ1-2 | TRBV5-1 | ASSLAPDPDYGYT
TRBJ1-5 | TRBV12-3/TRBV12-4 | AISGPSQPQH
TRBJ2-7 | TRBV12-3/TRBV12-4 | ASRSGSYEQY
TRBJ2-5 | TRBV6-5 | ASRYYKTGVGETQY
TRBJ2-7 | TRBV29-1 | SVPPTAGTGAPQY
TRBJ2-5 | TRBV30 | AWSLSGSKAQETQY
TRBJ2-7 | TRBV5-1 | ASSDSGTGGKEQY
TRBJ2-6 | TRBV5-1 | ASSTAQGSNVLT
TRBJ2-1 | TRBV3-1 | ASSQDFGLARSSYNEQF
TRBJ2-3 | TRBV20-1 | SAPPGRGFTDTQY
TRBJ1-2 | TRBV5-1 | ASSLHILSIGGYT
TRBJ2-1 | TRBV10-3 | AISGGLENEQF
TRBJ2-5 | TRBV11-2 | ASSRFETQY
TRBJ2-7 | TRBV6-5 | ASSYSPSEYEQY
TRBJ2-7 | TRBV7-8 | ASSTERSSYEQY
TRBJ1-2 | TRBV2 | ASSDATGGNYGYT
TRBJ2-3 | TRBV20-1 | SAPDRGYGDTQY
TRBJ1-1 | TRBV9 | ASTGRDRGSTEAF